The next 5 T cell receptor beta chains were all read from a single sample in a study of beta chain features in type 1 diabetes listed by TCRdb under 2018. Libraries were made using the immunoSEQ multiplex PCR assay. The entire amount of isolated RNA was reverse transcribed using the High Capacity cDNA Reverse Transcription Kit, so the sequenced TCRB transcripts were expressed ones. Not all clones reach the TCRdb copy of this immuneACCESS table, which keeps in-frame sequences only. Checked studies attribute under half of the gap to unresolved V genes and leave the rest unexplained. The sample records about 180,000 clones, about 13% of which are singletons. The leading ten clones occupy roughly 0.6% of the sample. The sample taken for sequencing was central memory CD4+ T cells from blood. These TCRs come from a woman younger than 30 in good health.

This clone was recorded only once. This rearrangement joins TRBV7-9 to TRBJ2-7, with 7 bases fitting TRBD2. Trimming took 1 base from V and 3 from J; bases not matched to a gene: 0. The CDR3 extends over 13 amino acids. Germline V gene data show CDR1 as SEHNR and CDR2 as FQNEAQ (reference sequence). CDR3 sequence: CASSLGGGYEQYF. CDR3 DNA: TGTGCCAGCAGCTTAGGCGGGGGCTACGAGCAGTACTTC. The whole variable domain, filled in from reference TRBV7-9 and TRBJ2-7, reads DTGVSQNPRHKITKRGQNVTFRCDPISEHNRLYWYRQTLGQGPEFLTYFQNEAQLEKSRLLSDRFSAERPKGSFSTLEIQRTEQGDSAMYLCASSLGGGYEQYFGPGTRLTVT.

This clone was observed a few times. V usage is TRBV27 and J usage is TRBJ2-1; TRBD1 matches 10 bases. Germline CDR1 and CDR2: MNHEY and SMNVEV (reference sequence). Unmatched junction bases numbered 5, after V lost 8 bases and J lost 4 bases. The CDR3 runs 14 residues. The CDR3 DNA reads as TGTGCCAGCGGTAGGGACAGGGGTTACAATGAGCAGTTCTTC. Translation: CASGRDRGYNEQFF.

This clone was seen a handful of times. The chain is built from TRBV28 and TRBJ2-4; 9 bases are shared with TRBD1. The CDR3 contains 12 residues. The V gene end was trimmed by 10 bases and the J gene end by 6 bases; junction bases not matched to a gene: 4. Looked up from germline, CDR1 is MDHEN and CDR2 is SYDVKM. CDR3 sequence: CATRQGGNIQYF. CDR3 nucleotides: TGTGCCACCCGACAGGGGGGAAACATTCAGTACTTC.

This chain links TRBV2 with TRBJ1-5, with D possibly being TRBD1 (5 bases). V was clipped by 6 bases and J by 1 base, with 10 bases between them. The germline CDR1 and CDR2 sequences are SNHLY and FYNNEI. The CDR3 length is 14 residues. CDR3 protein: CASRRRGSNQPQHF. CDR3 DNA sequence: TGTGCCAGCAGACGTAGGGGAAGCAATCAGCCCCAGCATTTT.

The chain is built from TRBV30 and TRBJ2-3; tentative D call: TRBD2 (5 bases). Trimming shortened V by 0 bases and J by 4 bases, and 14 bases separated the two germline ends. Germline CDR1 GTSNPN, CDR2 SVGIG (reference sequence). The CDR3 is 15 residues long. The CDR3 region is CAWSVSGGHADTQYF. CDR3 DNA sequence: TGTGCCTGGAGTGTCTCAGGCGGGCATGCAGATACGCAGTATTTT.